These 31 T cell receptor beta chains were sequenced from one sample in a study of T cells in Graves' hyperthyroidism and ophthalmopathy. RNA transcripts served as the template for amplifying TCR beta CDR3 regions. First-round RT-PCR with HTBI primers amplified the TCR CDR3 region. TCRdb analysed the multiplex PCR reads with MiXCR anew, one entry per CDR3 protein. Of about 530,000 distinct CDR3 sequences listed, about a sixth are singletons. What was sequenced was blood. Receptors originate from a woman aged 18-29 years with Graves' ophthalmopathy.

There are many counts of this clonotype. The chain is built from TRBV5-1 and TRBJ1-2, with TRBD1 as a possible D gene (5 bases). This CDR3 has 16 residues. Germline V CDR1 and CDR2: SGHRS, YFSETQ. Between the trimmed V and J ends, which lost 3 bases and 0 bases, there was a span of 15 bases. This CDR3 reads CASSYNGQGPNYGYTF. In nucleotides, the CDR3 is TGCGCCAGCAGCTACAACGGTCAGGGACCTAACTATGGCTACACCTTC.

This clonotype showed up many times. J is TRBJ2-3 and V is TRBV30; possible D gene TRBD2, 6 bases. The germline gives CDR1 GTSNPN, CDR2 SVGIG (reference sequence). The V end lost 2 bases, the J end lost 6 bases, and 15 bases lay between the germline ends. This CDR3 has 14 amino acids. The CDR3 loop reads CAWSPLAPGDTQYF. CDR3 in DNA: TGTGCCTGGAGTCCCCTAGCGCCTGGGGATACGCAGTATTTT.

This clonotype was observed many times. This sequence joins TRBV5-1 and TRBJ1-6; the match to TRBD1 covers 8 bases. V trimming: 0 bases; J trimming: 10 bases; junction bases outside the gene matches: 6. The CDR3 is 15 residues long. Germline lookup yields CDR1 SGHRS and CDR2 YFSETQ. The CDR3 region has the DNA TGCGCCAGCAGCTTGGGACAGGGGTTTGGCTCACCCCTCCACTTT. Protein sequence: CASSLGQGFGSPLHF.

This clonotype was detected a few times. This chain joins TRBV30 and TRBJ1-6; possibly TRBD1 for D (6 bases). The CDR3 consists of 14 residues. Germline CDR1 reads GTSNPN; CDR2 reads SVGIG (reference sequence). V lost 7 bases, J lost 0 bases, and 10 bases lay in between. The CDR3 is CALTGSSYNSPLHF. Written as DNA, the CDR3 is TGTGCCTTAACAGGGAGCTCCTATAATTCACCCCTCCACTTT.

This clonotype was observed at least ten times. The chain combines TRBV11-2 with TRBJ2-5; D uncertain. Trimming shortened V by 0 bases and J by 4 bases, and 6 bases separated the two germline ends. The CDR3 extends over 13 amino acids. Per germline, CDR1 SGHAT and CDR2 FQNNGV. CDR3 nucleotides: TGTGCCAGCAGCTTAGAATGGGGAGAGACCCAGTACTTC. Translation gives CASSLEWGETQYF.

This clonotype was seen only a few times. This chain connects TRBV3-1 to TRBJ1-4; D is ambiguous. V was shortened by 3 bases and J by 7 bases, with 12 bases between the two germline ends. Germline values: CDR1 LGHDT, CDR2 YNNKEL (reference sequence). This CDR3 contains 14 residues. The chain's CDR3 is CASSHTVLSEKLFF. The CDR3 nucleotides read TGTGCCAGCAGCCACACCGTTCTAAGTGAAAAACTGTTTTTT.

This clonotype was seen ten or more times. The rearrangement links TRBV7-2 to TRBJ2-3, with 12 bases matching TRBD2. The length of the CDR3 is 17 residues. V trimming: 6 bases; J trimming: 6 bases; junction bases outside the gene matches: 13. Germline V gene sequence: CDR1 SGHTA, CDR2 FQGNSA. This chain's CDR3 is CASSSSGTSGLGDTQYF. DNA for the CDR3: TGTGCCAGCAGTTCCTCTGGGACTAGCGGGTTAGGGGATACGCAGTATTTT.

This clonotype was seen only a few times. The genes are TRBV3-1 and TRBJ2-3; D gene uncertain. This CDR3 is built from 15 residues. From germline, CDR1 is LGHDT and CDR2 YNNKEL (reference sequence). V was shortened by 6 bases and J by 4 bases, with 17 bases between the two germline ends. CDR3 sequence: CASSEWAGSSDTQYF. The DNA of the CDR3 is TGTGCCAGCAGTGAATGGGCAGGTTCCTCAGATACGCAGTATTTT.

This clonotype was seen at least ten times. The chain combines TRBV30 with TRBJ2-1; D remains unclear. This CDR3 has 14 residues. Germline V gene lookup returns CDR1 GTSNPN and CDR2 SVGIG (reference sequence). V was clipped by 0 bases and J by 7 bases, with 13 bases between them. This CDR3 reads CAWSVTELRNEQFF. Here the CDR3 DNA reads TGTGCCTGGAGTGTGACGGAGCTGCGGAATGAGCAGTTCTTC.

The table lists this clonotype with a few counts. The V gene is TRBV25-1, the J gene TRBJ2-5; D gene unclear. This CDR3 has 13 residues. Germline V lookup: CDR1 MGHDK, CDR2 SYGVNS. The germline V and J ends were trimmed by 1 base and 5 bases, with 8 bases remaining between them. The CDR3 DNA reads as TGTGCCAGCAGTGAATTCCCCCGGGAGACCCAGTACTTC. Translating gives CASSEFPRETQYF.

This clonotype has just one count. A much more abundant neighbour one base away suggests this may be a read error. The V and J genes are TRBV2 and TRBJ2-7; D remains unclear. The CDR3 is made up of 14 amino acids. The germline V gene encodes CDR1 SNHLY and CDR2 FYNNEI. CDR3 bases: TGTGCCAGCAGTGAAGCGCCGGGCACATACGATCAGTACTTC. Translating gives CASSEAPGTYDQYF.

This chain connects TRBV5-8 to TRBJ2-5, with TRBD2 matching over 13 bases. J lost 3 bases, V lost 4 bases, and 12 bases had no gene match. The CDR3 runs 18 residues. The germline CDR1 and CDR2 sequences are SGHTS and YDEGEE. DNA of the CDR3: TGTGCCAGCAGCCCCATAGAACTAGCGGGGGGGATAAAAGAGACCCAGTACTTC. This gives the protein CASSPIELAGGIKETQYF.

V and J are TRBV27 and TRBJ1-5; TRBD1 matches at 9 bases. V gave up 5 bases and J gave up 7 bases; unmatched junction bases: 6. The CDR3 contains 14 residues. CDR1 MNHEY and CDR2 SMNVEV come from the germline V gene (reference sequence). The CDR3 protein is CASSQTGGRQPQHF. The DNA for the CDR3 is TGTGCCAGCAGTCAAACAGGGGGCAGACAGCCCCAGCATTTT.

V gene TRBV29-1 combines with J gene TRBJ2-7; tentatively, D is TRBD1 or TRBD2 (6 bases each). V lost 5 bases, J lost 3 bases, and 17 bases lay in between. The germline V gene encodes CDR1 SQVTM and CDR2 ANQGSEA. CDR3 length equals 14 residues. In DNA, the CDR3 is TGCAGCGTTCCCTCGGGGGCGAGGAACTACGAGCAGTACTTC. Encoded protein: CSVPSGARNYEQYF.

This clonotype was seen at least ten times. The rearrangement links TRBV18 to TRBJ1-2, with D tentatively TRBD1 (5 bases). CDR1 and CDR2 (germline): KGHSH, LQKENI. The V end lost 2 bases, the J end lost 2 bases, and 12 bases lay between the germline ends. The CDR3 is made up of 15 amino acids. The CDR3 DNA sequence: TGTGCCAGCTCACCATATTCACAGGAGAACTATGGCTACACCTTC. Protein product: CASSPYSQENYGYTF.

V gene TRBV2 combines with J gene TRBJ2-7; the D gene is possibly TRBD1 (6 bases). This CDR3 region has 14 residues. CDR1 SNHLY and CDR2 FYNNEI come from the germline V gene. With 7 bases removed from V and 4 bases from J, the gap between germline ends came to 17 bases. CDR3: CASNRAGSSYEQYF. In DNA, the CDR3 is TGTGCCAGCAACAGGGCAGGTTCCTCTTACGAGCAGTACTTC.

At least ten counts were recorded for this clonotype. This sequence joins TRBV7-2 and TRBJ2-5; D uncertain. CDR1 and CDR2 from the germline V gene are SGHTA and FQGNSA. The V and J ends lost 3 bases and 5 bases respectively, with 10 bases between them. The CDR3 is made up of 13 amino acids. The CDR3 sequence is CASSFWVRETQYF. The CDR3 nucleotides are TGTGCCAGCAGCTTTTGGGTCCGGGAGACCCAGTACTTC.

In this sample, this clonotype turned up many times. This sequence joins TRBV14 and TRBJ2-1; TRBD2 aligns across 15 bases. This CDR3 has 15 residues. The germline V gene has CDR1 SGHDN and CDR2 FVKESK. J gave up 12 bases and V 4 bases, and 7 bases lay outside the gene matches. CDR3 in DNA: TGTGCCAGCAGCCCATCGGGACTAGCGGGAGGAGGGCAGTTCTTC. Residues: CASSPSGLAGGGQFF.

Points on this clonotype: One end of the junction does not line up with germline, which may come from a read error. The V gene is TRBV7-3, the J gene TRBJ2-2; D is perhaps TRBD1 or TRBD2 (5 bases each). Germline CDR1 and CDR2: SGHTA and FQGTGA. The CDR3 is made up of 16 amino acids. The CDR3 bases are TGTGCCAGCAGCTTAACGCGGGCAGGGTTCACCGGGGAGCCGTTTTTT. Protein product: CASSLTRAGFTGEPFF.

In this sample, this clonotype turned up many times. The chain joins TRBV5-1 to TRBJ2-7; TRBD2 is a possible D gene (7 bases). Trimming removed 0 bases from V and 5 bases from J, with 15 bases in between. Germline V gene data show CDR1 as SGHRS and CDR2 as YFSETQ. The CDR3 has 15 residues. CDR3 protein: CASSLGGRGIDEQYF. CDR3 sequence (DNA): TGCGCCAGCAGCTTGGGGGGGAGGGGGATCGACGAGCAGTACTTC.

CDR3 sequence (DNA): TGTGCCAGCGGACAGGACTTCAATCAGCCCCAGCATTTT. It codes for CASGQDFNQPQHF. V and J are TRBV6-1 and TRBJ1-5, with 7 bases matching TRBD1. This CDR3 contains 13 residues. CDR1 and CDR2 (germline): MNHNS, SASEGT. V lost 8 bases and J lost 3; bases outside the gene matches: 4.

This clonotype was detected only a few times. J is TRBJ2-1 and V is TRBV7-9; 13 positions agree with TRBD2. The germline V gene encodes CDR1 SEHNR and CDR2 FQNEAQ (reference sequence). Unmatched junction bases numbered 9, after V lost 5 bases and J lost 2 bases. The CDR3 has 18 amino acids. CDR3 DNA sequence: TGTGCCAGCAGCCCGACTAGCGGGAGGTACCCCCCCTACAATGAGCAGTTCTTC. Protein: CASSPTSGRYPPYNEQFF.

This chain links TRBV2 with TRBJ2-7; D is ambiguous. This CDR3 has 15 residues. Between the trimmed V and J ends, which lost 3 bases and 3 bases, there was a span of 15 bases. Germline lookup yields CDR1 SNHLY and CDR2 FYNNEI. The CDR3 loop is CASSDPAGASYEQYF. The CDR3 region has the DNA TGTGCCAGCAGTGATCCGGCAGGTGCTAGCTACGAGCAGTACTTC.

This clonotype has a handful of counts. CDR3 in DNA: TGTGCCAGCAGTATCGGGGGTCGGAAGGGAGGACTAGCGGGAGTCGACGAGCAGTACTTC. It translates to CASSIGGRKGGLAGVDEQYF. The gene calls are TRBV6-2 or TRBV6-3 and TRBJ2-7; TRBD2 agrees at 13 bases. The CDR3 extends over 20 amino acids. Germline-derived CDR1 and CDR2 are MNHEY and SVGEGT. V lost 5 bases and J lost 5; bases outside the gene matches: 21.

This clonotype came up many times. The chain joins TRBV3-1 to TRBJ2-7, with D possibly matching TRBD2 (6 bases). Germline lookup yields CDR1 LGHDT and CDR2 YNNKEL (reference sequence). Deletions cut 6 bases from V and 6 bases from J, with 15 bases between. The CDR3 length is 13 residues. The CDR3 protein is CASSPGTLGEQYF. In DNA, the CDR3 is TGTGCCAGCAGTCCCGGGACTCTGGGCGAGCAGTACTTC.

This clonotype was picked up many times. The chain has TRBV28 and TRBJ1-4; the D is unclear. The CDR3 has 14 amino acids. Trimming cost V 8 bases and J 5 bases, with 15 bases left between them. Looked up from germline, CDR1 is MDHEN and CDR2 is SYDVKM. Written as DNA, the CDR3 is TGTGCCAGCCGACCGGTTACCAAGAATGAAAAACTGTTTTTT. Protein sequence: CASRPVTKNEKLFF.

This clonotype was detected only a few times. The rearrangement uses TRBV5-1 and TRBJ1-3; no clear D gene. This CDR3 has 15 amino acids. The germline CDR1 and CDR2 sequences are SGHRS and YFSETQ. Trimming shortened V by 5 bases and J by 0 bases, and 12 bases separated the two germline ends. In DNA form, the CDR3 reads TGCGCCAGCAGGAGCGAAGATTACTCTGGAAACACCATATATTTT. This translates into CASRSEDYSGNTIYF.

There are many counts of this clonotype. The rearrangement joins TRBV11-3 to TRBJ2-2, with no clear D. Trimming stripped 6 bases from V and 2 bases from J, with 7 bases between. Germline V gene sequence: CDR1 SGHNT, CDR2 YENEEA. This CDR3 has 13 amino acids. Here the CDR3 reads CASSSRNTGELFF. The DNA for the CDR3 is TGTGCCAGCAGTTCCCGAAACACCGGGGAGCTGTTTTTT.

The CDR3 bases are TGTGCCAGCAGTTATCGAACGAACACTGAAGCTTTCTTT. Its protein is CASSYRTNTEAFF. J is TRBJ1-1 and V is TRBV6-5; D is uncertain. This CDR3 is built from 13 residues. Germline V gene lookup returns CDR1 MNHEY and CDR2 SVGAGI. V was cut by 3 bases and J by 1 base, with 6 bases left in between.

Only a few counts were recorded for this clonotype. The gene calls are TRBV20-1 and TRBJ1-1; 7 bases agree with TRBD1. The ends lost 7 bases at V and 6 bases at J; junction bases unmatched: 5. Germline lookup yields CDR1 DFQATT and CDR2 SNEGSKA (reference sequence). This CDR3 has 11 amino acids. Written as DNA, the CDR3 is TGCAGTGGGGACAGTAGGGCTGAAGCTTTCTTT. Protein product: CSGDSRAEAFF.

This clonotype was picked up a small number of times. The chain uses TRBV6-1 and TRBJ1-6; D perhaps matches TRBD1 (5 bases). CDR1 is MNHNS, CDR2 SASEGT, per germline. Trimming took off 6 bases at V and 6 bases at J, with 18 bases between the two ends. This CDR3 has 16 amino acids. The CDR3 protein is CASSLVIWDGNSPLHF. The CDR3 DNA reads as TGTGCCAGCAGCCTAGTAATATGGGACGGTAATTCACCCCTCCACTTT.